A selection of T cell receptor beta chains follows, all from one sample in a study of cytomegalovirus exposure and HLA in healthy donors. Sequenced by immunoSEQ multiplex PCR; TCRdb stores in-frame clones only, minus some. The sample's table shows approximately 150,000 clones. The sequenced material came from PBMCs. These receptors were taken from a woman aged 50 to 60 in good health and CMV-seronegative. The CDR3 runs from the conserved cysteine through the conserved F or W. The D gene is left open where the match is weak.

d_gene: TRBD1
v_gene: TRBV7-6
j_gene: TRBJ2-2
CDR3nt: TGTGCCAGCAGCTTGACAGGGGGGAACACCGGGGAGCTGTTTTTT
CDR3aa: CASSLTGGNTGELFF

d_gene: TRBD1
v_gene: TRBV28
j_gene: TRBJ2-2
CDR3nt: TGTGCCAGCAGTTTCCCTCAGGACAGGGGGCGCGGGGAGCTGTTTTTT
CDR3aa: CASSFPQDRGRGELFF

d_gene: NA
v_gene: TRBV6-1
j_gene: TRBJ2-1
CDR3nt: TGTGCCAGCAGAAAGGACTCATACAATGAGCAGTTCTTC
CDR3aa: CASRKDSYNEQFF

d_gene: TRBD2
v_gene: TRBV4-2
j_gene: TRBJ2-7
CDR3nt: TGTGCCAGCAGCCAAGATCTAGGGGCTAGCGGAGTGACCTACGAGCAGTACTTC
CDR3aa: CASSQDLGASGVTYEQYF

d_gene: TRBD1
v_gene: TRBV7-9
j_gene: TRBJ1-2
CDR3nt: TGTGCCAGCAGCTTGTCGGGACAGAACTATGGCTACACCTTC
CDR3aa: CASSLSGQNYGYTF

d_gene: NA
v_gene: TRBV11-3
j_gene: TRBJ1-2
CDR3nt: TGTGCCAGCAGCTTAATCGGAGATGGCTATGGCTACACCTTC
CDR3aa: CASSLIGDGYGYTF

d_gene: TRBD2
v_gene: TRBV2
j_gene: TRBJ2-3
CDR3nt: TGTGCCAGCAGTCGGACTAGCGGAGCTCTCACAGATACGCAGTATTTT
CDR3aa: CASSRTSGALTDTQYF

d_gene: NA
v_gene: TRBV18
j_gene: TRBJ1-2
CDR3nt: TGTGCCAGCTCGCCGCAGACAGCGTCAAACTATGGCTACACCTTC
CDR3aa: CASSPQTASNYGYTF

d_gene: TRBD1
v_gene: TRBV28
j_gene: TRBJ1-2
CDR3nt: TGTGCCATCGGACAGGTCTATGGCTACACCTTC
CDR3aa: CAIGQVYGYTF

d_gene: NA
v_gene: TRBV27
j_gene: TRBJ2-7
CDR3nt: TGTGCCAGCAGTCTAGCCCGGGACACCTACGAGCAGTACTTC
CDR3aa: CASSLARDTYEQYF

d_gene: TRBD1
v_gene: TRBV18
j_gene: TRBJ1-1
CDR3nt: TGTGCCAGCTCATCAACGACAGGGGTGGATACTGAAGCTTTCTTT
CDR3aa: CASSSTTGVDTEAFF

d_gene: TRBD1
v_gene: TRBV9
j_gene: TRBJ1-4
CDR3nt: TGTGCCAGCAGCTTCGATAGACAGGGTGATAATGAAAAACTGTTTTTT
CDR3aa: CASSFDRQGDNEKLFF

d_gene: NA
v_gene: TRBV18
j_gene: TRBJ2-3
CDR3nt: TGTGCCAGCTCACCCCCAAGCACAGATACGCAGTATTTT
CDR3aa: CASSPPSTDTQYF

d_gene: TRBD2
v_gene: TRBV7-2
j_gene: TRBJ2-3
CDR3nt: TGTGCCAGCAGCTCTTTTAGCGGGGGGCCGGGAGATACGCAGTATTTT
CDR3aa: CASSSFSGGPGDTQYF

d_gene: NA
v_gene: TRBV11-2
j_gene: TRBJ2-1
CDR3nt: TGTGCCAGCAGCTTAGCCTCGCTAGCCGACAATGAGCAGTTCTTC
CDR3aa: CASSLASLADNEQFF

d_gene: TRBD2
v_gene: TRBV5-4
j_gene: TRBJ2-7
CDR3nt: TGTGCCAGCAGCCAGGACCTTTGGACTAGCGGGACCTACGAGCAGTACTTC
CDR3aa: CASSQDLWTSGTYEQYF

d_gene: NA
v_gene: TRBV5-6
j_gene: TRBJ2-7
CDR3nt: TGTGCCAGCAGCTTGGACGGGGGTGGGAGCTCCTACGAGCAGTACTTC
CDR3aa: CASSLDGGGSSYEQYF

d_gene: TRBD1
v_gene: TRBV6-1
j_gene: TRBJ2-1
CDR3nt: TGTGCCAGCAGTGAAGAGGGACAGGGGGCAGGTGAGCAGTTCTTC
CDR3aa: CASSEEGQGAGEQFF

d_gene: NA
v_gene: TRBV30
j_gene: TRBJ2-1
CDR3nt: TGTGCCTGGAGGGAGAGCTCCTACAATGAGCAGTTCTTC
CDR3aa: CAWRESSYNEQFF

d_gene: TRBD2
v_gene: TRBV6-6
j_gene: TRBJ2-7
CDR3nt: TGTGCCAGCAGGGCGGCGGGGGCCTACGAGCAGTACTTC
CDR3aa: CASRAAGAYEQYF

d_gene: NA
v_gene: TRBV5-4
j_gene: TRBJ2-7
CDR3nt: TGTGCCAGCAGCCCCCAAGCAGGGGTCTCCTACGAGCAGTACTTC
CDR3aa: CASSPQAGVSYEQYF

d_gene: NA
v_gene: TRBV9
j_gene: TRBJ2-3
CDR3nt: TGTGCCAGCAGCGTAGTTGGGCGAGTGGGCACAGATACGCAGTATTTT
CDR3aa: CASSVVGRVGTDTQYF

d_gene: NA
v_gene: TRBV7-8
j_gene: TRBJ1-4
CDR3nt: TGTGCCAGCAGCTTAGTGGCAGGGGCTAATGAAAAACTGTTTTTT
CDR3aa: CASSLVAGANEKLFF

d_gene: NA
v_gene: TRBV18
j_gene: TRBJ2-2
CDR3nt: TGTGCCAGCTCACCACCGATAGTGTCCACCGGGGAGCTGTTTTTT
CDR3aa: CASSPPIVSTGELFF

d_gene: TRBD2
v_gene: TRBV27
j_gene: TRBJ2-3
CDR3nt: TGTGCCAGCAGTTTATCAGTACCGGGACTAGCAACAGATACGCAGTATTTT
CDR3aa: CASSLSVPGLATDTQYF

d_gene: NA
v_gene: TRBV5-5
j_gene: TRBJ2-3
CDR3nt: TGTGCCAGCATGCGACAGCAAACAGATACGCAGTATTTT
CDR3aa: CASMRQQTDTQYF

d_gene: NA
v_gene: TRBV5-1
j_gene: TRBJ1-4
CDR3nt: TGCGCCAGCAGCTTTGGGACTCAGAGCAAGGGGGAAAAACTGTTTTTT
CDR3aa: CASSFGTQSKGEKLFF

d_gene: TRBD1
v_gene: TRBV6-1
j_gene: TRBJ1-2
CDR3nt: TGTGCCAGCAGGCGACAGGGTTTGGACTATGGCTACACCTTC
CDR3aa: CASRRQGLDYGYTF

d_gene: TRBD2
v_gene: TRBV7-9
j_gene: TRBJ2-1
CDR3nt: TGTGCCAGCAGCTTAGCGCTAGCGGGGACCTACAATGAGCAGTTCTTC
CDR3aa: CASSLALAGTYNEQFF

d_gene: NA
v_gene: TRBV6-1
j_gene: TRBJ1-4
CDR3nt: TGTGCCAGCAGAGGGACTTCCCTCGGGAAACTGTTTTTT
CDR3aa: CASRGTSLGKLFF

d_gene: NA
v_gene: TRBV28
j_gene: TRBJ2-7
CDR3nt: TGTGCCAGCCATGGGGCAAGAAACTACGAGCAGTACTTC
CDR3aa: CASHGARNYEQYF

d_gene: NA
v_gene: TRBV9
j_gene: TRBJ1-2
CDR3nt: TGTGCCAGCAGCGTAGTGGACCGGGACATCTATGGCTACACCTTC
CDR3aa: CASSVVDRDIYGYTF

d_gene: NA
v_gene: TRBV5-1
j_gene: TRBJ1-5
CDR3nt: TGCGCCAGCAGCTTGGGACAGGACAATCAGCCCCAGCATTTT
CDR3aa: CASSLGQDNQPQHF

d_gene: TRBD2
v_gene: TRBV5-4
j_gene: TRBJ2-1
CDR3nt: TGTGCCAGCAGCTTTCTCAGCGGGAGGGCAGTCAATGAGCAGTTCTTC
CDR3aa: CASSFLSGRAVNEQFF

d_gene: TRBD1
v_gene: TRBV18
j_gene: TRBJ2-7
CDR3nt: TGTGCCAGCTCACCACGGGACAGGGACCACGAGCAGTACTTC
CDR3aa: CASSPRDRDHEQYF

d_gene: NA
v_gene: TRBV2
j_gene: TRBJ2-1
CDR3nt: TGTGCCAGCTTCGGCAATCGACAAGGGCAGTTCTTC
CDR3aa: CASFGNRQGQFF

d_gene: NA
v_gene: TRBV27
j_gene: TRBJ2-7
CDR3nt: TGTGCCAGCAGTTTGACCCAGGGGCCTCTAAAGCAGTACTTC
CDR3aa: CASSLTQGPLKQYF

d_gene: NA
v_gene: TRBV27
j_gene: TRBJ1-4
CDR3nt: TGTGCCAGCAGTCGCCCAACTGGACAGCCTAATGAAAAACTGTTTTTT
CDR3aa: CASSRPTGQPNEKLFF

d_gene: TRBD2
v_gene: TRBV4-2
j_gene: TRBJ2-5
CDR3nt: TGTGCCAGCAGCCAAGATAAGGTAGCGGGAGACGAGACCCAGTACTTC
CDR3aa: CASSQDKVAGDETQYF

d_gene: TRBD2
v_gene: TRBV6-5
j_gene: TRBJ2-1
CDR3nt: TGTGCCAGCTCCCGGGGGGGGATTGAGCAGTTCTTC
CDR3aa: CASSRGGIEQFF

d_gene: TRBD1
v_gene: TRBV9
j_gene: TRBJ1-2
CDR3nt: TGTGCCAGCAGCGGTGGGGCGCGGGACAGACTAAACTATGGCTACACCTTC
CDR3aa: CASSGGARDRLNYGYTF

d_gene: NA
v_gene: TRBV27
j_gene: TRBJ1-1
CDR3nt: TGTGCCACCAAAAGACTGGACACTGAAGCTTTCTTT
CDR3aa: CATKRLDTEAFF

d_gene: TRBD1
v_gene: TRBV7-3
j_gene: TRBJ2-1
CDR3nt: TGTGCCAGCAGCATCGGACAGGGGCGTTACAATGAGCAGTTCTTC
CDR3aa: CASSIGQGRYNEQFF

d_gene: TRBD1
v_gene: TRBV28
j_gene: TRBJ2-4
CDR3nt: TGTGCCAGCAGTTTGGCAGGGGGCCTAACCAAAAACATTCAGTACTTC
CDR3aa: CASSLAGGLTKNIQYF

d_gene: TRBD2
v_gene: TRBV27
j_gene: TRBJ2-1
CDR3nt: TGTGCCAGCAGTTATTCTAGCGGGAGGGCCTACAATGAGCAGTTCTTC
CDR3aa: CASSYSSGRAYNEQFF

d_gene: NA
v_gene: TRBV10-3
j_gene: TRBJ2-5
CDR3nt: TGTGCCATCAGTGCCCTACAGGGAGGGGGTGAGACCCAGTACTTC
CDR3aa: CAISALQGGGETQYF

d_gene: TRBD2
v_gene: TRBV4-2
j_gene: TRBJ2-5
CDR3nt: TGTGCCAGCAGCCAAGAACTAGCGGGGGGGCCGGAGACCCAGTACTTC
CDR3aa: CASSQELAGGPETQYF

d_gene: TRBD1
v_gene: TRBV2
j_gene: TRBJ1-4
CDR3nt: TGTGCCAGCAGCGGACAGGGGGCAGCTAATGAAAAACTGTTTTTT
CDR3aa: CASSGQGAANEKLFF

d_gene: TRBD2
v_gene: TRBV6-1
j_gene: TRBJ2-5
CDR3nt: TGTGCCAGCAGTGAAGGGGGAGGGGAGACCCAGTACTTC
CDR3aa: CASSEGGGETQYF

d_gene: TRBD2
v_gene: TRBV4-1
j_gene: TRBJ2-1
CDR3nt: TGCGCCAGCAGCCGAGCTAGCGGGTTCGACAATGAGCAGTTCTTC
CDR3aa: CASSRASGFDNEQFF

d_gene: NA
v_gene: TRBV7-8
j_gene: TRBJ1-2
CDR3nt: TGTGCCAGCAGCTCATCCGGAGACAGGAGAGTTAACTATGGCTACACCTTC
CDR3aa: CASSSSGDRRVNYGYTF

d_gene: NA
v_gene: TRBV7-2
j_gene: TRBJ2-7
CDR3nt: TGTGCCAGCAGCGTCCTAGGGGCGGTCTCTCCCTACGAGCAGTACTTC
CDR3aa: CASSVLGAVSPYEQYF

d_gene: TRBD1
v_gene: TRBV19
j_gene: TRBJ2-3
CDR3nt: TGTGCCAGTAGTAGGACAGGCTACACAGATACGCAGTATTTT
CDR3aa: CASSRTGYTDTQYF

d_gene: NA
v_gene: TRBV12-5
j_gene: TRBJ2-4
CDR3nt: TGTGCTAGTGGGGGGGGAGGGGGTGCTAACATTCAGTACTTC
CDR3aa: CASGGGGGANIQYF

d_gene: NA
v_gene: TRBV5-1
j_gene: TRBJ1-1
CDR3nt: TGCGCCAGCAGTGAACAGGGCAGGGAAGCTTTCTTT
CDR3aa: CASSEQGREAFF

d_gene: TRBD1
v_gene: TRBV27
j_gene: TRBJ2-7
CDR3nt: TGTGCCAGCAGAGGCCGGGACAGGGAATACGAGCAGTACTTC
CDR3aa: CASRGRDREYEQYF

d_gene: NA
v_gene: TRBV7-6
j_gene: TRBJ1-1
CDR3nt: TGTGCCAGCAGCCTAACCGGACGGGGAATGAACACTGAAGCTTTCTTT
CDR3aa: CASSLTGRGMNTEAFF